The clone carrying this TCR beta chain appeared a few times. Its antigen is currently unknown. This CDR3 has 15 residues. V was clipped by 0 bases and J by 1 base, with 7 bases between them. CDR1 is SGHRS and CDR2 is YFSETQ in the germline V gene. RNA was extracted from bulk tissue without any cell sorting. Distant lung tissue was collected more than 3 cm away from the tumor edge. Newly diagnosed lung cancer patients had thoracic surgery in China, August–late 2014, without prior chemotherapy. The library came from three nested PCR rounds adapted from ARM-PCR protocols. TCRdb recomputed calls from the multiplex PCR reads with MiXCR, one row per CDR3 protein. The data hold about 80,000 distinct CDR3 sequences, with approximately 80% observed a single time. This record comes from a study of tumor and adjacent non-tumor tissue in lung cancer. The overall study: The cohort had about 12 adenocarcinoma, 2 squamous cell and 1 small cell patients.

Whole-study findings and limits: Tumor TCR diversity, when higher, was linked to shorter survival.

The material sequenced was distant non-tumor lung tissue. The receptor comes from a man aged 55-75 years with non-small cell lung cancer. The chain combines TRBV5-1 with TRBJ2-2; no definite D call. The CDR3 loop reads CASSLGSGNTGELFF. CDR3 coding DNA: TGCGCCAGCAGCTTGGGTTCGGGGAACACCGGGGAGCTGTTTTTT.